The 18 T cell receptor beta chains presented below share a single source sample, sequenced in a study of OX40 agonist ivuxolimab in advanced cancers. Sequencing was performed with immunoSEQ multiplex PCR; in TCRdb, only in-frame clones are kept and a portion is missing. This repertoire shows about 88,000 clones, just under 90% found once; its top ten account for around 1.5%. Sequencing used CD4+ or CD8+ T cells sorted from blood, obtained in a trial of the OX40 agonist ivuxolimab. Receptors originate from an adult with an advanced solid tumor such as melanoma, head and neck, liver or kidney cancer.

CDR3 sequence: CASSEYQGKQETQYF. CDR3 DNA sequence: TGCGCCAGCAGTGAGTACCAGGGCAAACAAGAGACCCAGTACTTC. The chain carries TRBV10-2 and TRBJ2-5; possible D gene TRBD1, 5 bases. Germline-derived CDR1 and CDR2 are WSHSY and SAAADI. Deletions cut 1 base from V and 2 bases from J, with 11 bases between. The CDR3 sequence is 15 residues long.

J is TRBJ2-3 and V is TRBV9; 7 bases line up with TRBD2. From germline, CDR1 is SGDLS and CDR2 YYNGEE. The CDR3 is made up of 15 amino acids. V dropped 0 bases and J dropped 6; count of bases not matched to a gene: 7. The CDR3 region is CASSVVTGGGDTQYF. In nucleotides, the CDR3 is TGTGCCAGCAGCGTAGTGACGGGGGGTGGTGATACGCAGTATTTT.

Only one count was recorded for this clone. CDR3 sequence (DNA): TGTGCCAGCAGCGACACTAGCGTACACTACAATGAGCAGTTCTTC. Protein: CASSDTSVHYNEQFF. The rearrangement uses TRBV7-2 and TRBJ2-1, with 7 bases matching TRBD2. J was trimmed by 3 bases and V by 5 bases; bases with no gene match: 7. Germline CDR1 and CDR2: SGHTA and FQGNSA. CDR3 length equals 15 residues. The full variable domain, rest sourced from reference TRBV7-2 and TRBJ2-1, is GAGVSQSPSNKVTEKGKDVELRCDPISGHTALYWYRQSLGQGLEFLIYFQGNSAPDKSGLPSDRFSAERTGGSVSTLTIQRTQQEDSAVYLCASSDTSVHYNEQFFGPGTRLTVL.

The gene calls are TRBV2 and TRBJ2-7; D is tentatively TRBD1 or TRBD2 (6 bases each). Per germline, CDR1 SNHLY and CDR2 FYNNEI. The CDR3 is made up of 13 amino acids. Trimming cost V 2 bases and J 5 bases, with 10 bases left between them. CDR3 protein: CASSETGAHEQYF. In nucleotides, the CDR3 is TGTGCCAGCAGTGAAACGGGGGCCCACGAGCAGTACTTC.

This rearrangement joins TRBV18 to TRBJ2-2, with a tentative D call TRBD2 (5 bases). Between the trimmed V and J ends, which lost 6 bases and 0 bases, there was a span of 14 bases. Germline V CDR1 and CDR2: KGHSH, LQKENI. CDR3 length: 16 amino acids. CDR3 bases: TGTGCCAGCTCCTCCGGAGGAGGAACGAACACCGGGGAGCTGTTTTTT. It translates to CASSSGGGTNTGELFF.

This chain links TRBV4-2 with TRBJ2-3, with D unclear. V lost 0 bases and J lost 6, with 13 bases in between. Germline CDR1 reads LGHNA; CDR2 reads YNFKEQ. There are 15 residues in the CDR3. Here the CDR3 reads CASSQEDPTVDTQYF. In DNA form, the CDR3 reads TGTGCCAGCAGCCAAGAGGACCCTACGGTGGATACGCAGTATTTT.

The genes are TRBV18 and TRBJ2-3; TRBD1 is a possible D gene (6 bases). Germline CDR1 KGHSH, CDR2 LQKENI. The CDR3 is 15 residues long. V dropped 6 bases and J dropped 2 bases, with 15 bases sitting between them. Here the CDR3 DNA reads TGTGCCAGCTCCCGGGCCGGGACACTCACAGATACGCAGTATTTT. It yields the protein CASSRAGTLTDTQYF.

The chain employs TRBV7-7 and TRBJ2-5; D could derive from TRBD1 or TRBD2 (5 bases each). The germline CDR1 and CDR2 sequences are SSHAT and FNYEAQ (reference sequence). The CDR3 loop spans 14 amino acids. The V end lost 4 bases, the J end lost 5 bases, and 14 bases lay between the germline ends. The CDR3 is CASSSGPSTETQYF. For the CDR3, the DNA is TGTGCCAGCAGCTCGGGACCTTCGACGGAGACCCAGTACTTC. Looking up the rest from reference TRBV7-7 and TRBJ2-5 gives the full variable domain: GAGVSQSPRYKVTKRGQDVTLRCDPISSHATLYWYQQALGQGPEFLTYFNYEAQPDKSGLPSDRFSAERPEGSISTLTIQRTEQRDSAMYRCASSSGPSTETQYFGPGTRLLVL.

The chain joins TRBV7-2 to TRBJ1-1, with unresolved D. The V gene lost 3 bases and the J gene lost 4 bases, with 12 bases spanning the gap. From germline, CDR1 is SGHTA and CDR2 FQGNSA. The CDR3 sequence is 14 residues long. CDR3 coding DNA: TGTGCCAGCAGCTTGACGGGAATGGGCACTGAAGCTTTCTTT. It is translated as CASSLTGMGTEAFF.

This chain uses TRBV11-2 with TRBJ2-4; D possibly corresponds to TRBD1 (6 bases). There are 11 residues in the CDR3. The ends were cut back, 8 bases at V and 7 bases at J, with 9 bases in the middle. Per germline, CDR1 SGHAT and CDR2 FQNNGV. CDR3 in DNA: TGTGCCAGCGGGGGCTCTAACATTCAGTACTTC. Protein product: CASGGSNIQYF.

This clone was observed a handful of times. The CDR3 DNA is TGTGCCAGCAGCCTCATCAATAGCGGAGGACAAGAGACCCAGTACTTC. It specifies CASSLINSGGQETQYF. This rearrangement joins TRBV7-2 to TRBJ2-5, with a weak D call TRBD2 (6 bases). V was clipped by 5 bases and J by 2 bases, with 18 bases between them. The germline V gene has CDR1 SGHTA and CDR2 FQGNSA. The CDR3 totals 16 residues.

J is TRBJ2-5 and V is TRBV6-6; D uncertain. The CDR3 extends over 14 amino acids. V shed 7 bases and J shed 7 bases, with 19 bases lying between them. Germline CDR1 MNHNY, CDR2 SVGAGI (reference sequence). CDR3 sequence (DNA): TGTGCCAGCACCGAAGAGACTGGCCGGGCGACCCAGTACTTC. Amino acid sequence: CASTEETGRATQYF.

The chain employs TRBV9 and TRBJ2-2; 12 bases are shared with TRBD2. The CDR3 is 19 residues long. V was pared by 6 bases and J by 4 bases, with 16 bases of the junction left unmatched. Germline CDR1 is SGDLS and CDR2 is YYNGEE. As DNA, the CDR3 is TGTGCCAGCACTAGACTAGCGGGGGACCTAAAAGCAGGCACCGGGGAGCTGTTTTTT. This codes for CASTRLAGDLKAGTGELFF.

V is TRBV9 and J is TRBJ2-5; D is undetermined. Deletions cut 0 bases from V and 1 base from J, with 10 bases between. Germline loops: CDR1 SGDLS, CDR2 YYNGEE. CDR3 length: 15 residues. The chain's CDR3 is CASSVDEAAQETQYF. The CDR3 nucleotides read TGTGCCAGCAGCGTAGACGAAGCCGCCCAAGAGACCCAGTACTTC.

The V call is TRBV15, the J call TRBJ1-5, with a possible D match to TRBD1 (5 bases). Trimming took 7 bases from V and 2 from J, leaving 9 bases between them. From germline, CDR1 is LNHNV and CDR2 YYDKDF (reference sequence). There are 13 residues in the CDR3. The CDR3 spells CATTRDRNQPQHF. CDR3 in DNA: TGTGCCACCACACGGGACCGCAATCAGCCCCAGCATTTT.

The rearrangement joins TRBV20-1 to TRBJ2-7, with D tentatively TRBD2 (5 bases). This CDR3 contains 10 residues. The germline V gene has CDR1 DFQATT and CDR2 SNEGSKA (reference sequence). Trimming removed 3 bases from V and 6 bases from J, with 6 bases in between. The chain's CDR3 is CSASRGEQYF. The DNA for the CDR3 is TGCAGTGCTAGTCGGGGCGAGCAGTACTTC.

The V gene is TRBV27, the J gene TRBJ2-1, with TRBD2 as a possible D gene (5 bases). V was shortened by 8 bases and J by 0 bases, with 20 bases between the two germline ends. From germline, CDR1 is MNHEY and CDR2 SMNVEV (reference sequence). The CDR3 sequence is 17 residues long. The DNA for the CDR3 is TGTGCCAGCGAACACCCCGACTTGGGGAGCTCCTACAATGAGCAGTTCTTC. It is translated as CASEHPDLGSSYNEQFF.

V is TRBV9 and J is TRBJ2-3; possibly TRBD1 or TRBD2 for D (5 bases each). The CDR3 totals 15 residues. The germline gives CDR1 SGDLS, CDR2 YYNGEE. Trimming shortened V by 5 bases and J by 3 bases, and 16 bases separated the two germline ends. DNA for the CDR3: TGTGCCAGCAGTACGGGACCCTTTGGGACAGATACGCAGTATTTT. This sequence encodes CASSTGPFGTDTQYF.